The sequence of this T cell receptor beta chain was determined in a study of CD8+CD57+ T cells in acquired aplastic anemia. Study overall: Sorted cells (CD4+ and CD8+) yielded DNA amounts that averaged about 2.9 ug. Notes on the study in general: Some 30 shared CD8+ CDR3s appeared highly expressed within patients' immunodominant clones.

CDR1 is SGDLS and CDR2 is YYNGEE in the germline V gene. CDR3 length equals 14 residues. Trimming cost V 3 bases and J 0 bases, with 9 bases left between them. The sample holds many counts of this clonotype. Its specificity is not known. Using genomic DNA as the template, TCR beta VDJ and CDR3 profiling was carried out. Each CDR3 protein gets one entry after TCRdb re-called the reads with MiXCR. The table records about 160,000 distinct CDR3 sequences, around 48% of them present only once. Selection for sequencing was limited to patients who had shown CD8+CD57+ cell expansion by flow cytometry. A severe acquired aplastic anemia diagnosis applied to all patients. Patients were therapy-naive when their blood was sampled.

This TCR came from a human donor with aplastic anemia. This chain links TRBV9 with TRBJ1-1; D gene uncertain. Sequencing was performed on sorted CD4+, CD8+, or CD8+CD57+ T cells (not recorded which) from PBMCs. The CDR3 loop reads CASSGPSMNTEAFF. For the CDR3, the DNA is TGTGCCAGCAGCGGACCGTCGATGAACACTGAAGCTTTCTTT.